A selection of T cell receptor beta chains follows, all from one sample in a study of T cells after yellow fever vaccination. MiXCR, applied by TCRdb to the 5' RACE reads, yields one record per CDR3 protein. Among around 63,000 distinct CDR3 sequences, about 7% were seen once, and the ten largest hold 30% to 45%. This sample comprised CD8+ T cells sorted from PBMCs, obtained 15 days after the yellow fever booster vaccination. The receptors here all came from a young man who received the YFV17D yellow fever vaccine. Both conserved end residues are part of each CDR3. The D gene is left open where the match is weak. Clone size appears in some rows only: once, few, many, or a class for an expanded clone.

>many|TRBJ2-3|TRBV15|15|NA
CATSVSGTSTDTQYF
TGTGCCACCAGCGTTAGCGGAACTAGCACAGATACGCAGTATTTT
>few|TRBJ2-3|TRBV5-6|16|TRBD1
CASSLADRGPTDTQYF
TGTGCCAGCAGCTTGGCGGACAGGGGCCCCACAGATACGCAGTATTTT
>many|TRBJ1-6|TRBV9|16|NA
CASSVGVEAGRSPLHF
TGTGCCAGCAGCGTAGGAGTTGAGGCAGGCCGATCACCCCTCCACTTT
>many|TRBJ2-1|TRBV4-2|17|NA
CASSQEGAHTTYNEQFF
TGTGCCAGCAGCCAAGAGGGAGCGCATACCACCTACAATGAGCAGTTCTTC
>NA|TRBJ1-1|TRBV6-1|13|NA
CASLRAMNTEAFF
TGTGCCAGTCTGCGAGCCATGAACACTGAAGCTTTCTTT
>few|TRBJ2-6|TRBV29-1|16|NA
CSFLWTGSSGANVLTF
TGCAGCTTTCTGTGGACGGGAAGCTCTGGGGCCAACGTCCTGACTTTC
>many|TRBJ2-1|TRBV20-1|15|TRBD1
CSAPQGIGSYNEQFF
TGCAGTGCTCCACAGGGGATTGGCTCCTACAATGAGCAGTTCTTC
>few|TRBJ1-3|TRBV29-1|14|NA
CSVDLPNSGNTIYF
TGCAGCGTTGATCTTCCAAACTCTGGAAACACCATATATTTT
>few|TRBJ1-1|TRBV5-8|14|NA
CASRERTQNTEAFF
TGTGCCAGCAGAGAACGTACACAGAACACTGAAGCTTTCTTT
>NA|TRBJ2-3|TRBV28|17|TRBD2
CASSFVGLAGYTDTQYF
TGTGCCAGCAGTTTCGTGGGGCTAGCGGGGTACACAGATACGCAGTATTTT
>many|TRBJ2-5|TRBV12-3/TRBV12-4|11|NA
CASSAGETQYF
TGTGCCAGCAGTGCCGGAGAGACCCAGTACTTC
>many|TRBJ2-3|TRBV7-2|16|TRBD2
CASSRRASGSQDTQYF
TGTGCCAGCAGCCGCAGGGCTAGCGGGAGTCAAGATACGCAGTATTTT
>many|TRBJ2-2|TRBV15|13|NA
CATSGRNTGELFF
TGTGCCACCAGCGGACGGAACACCGGGGAGCTGTTTTTT
>NA|TRBJ2-7|TRBV5-4|14|TRBD1
CASSPTGDLYEQYF
TGTGCCAGCAGCCCGACAGGGGACCTATACGAGCAGTACTTC
>many|TRBJ2-3|TRBV20-1|13|NA
CTRSGPRGDTQYF
TGCACGCGAAGCGGGCCTAGGGGAGATACGCAGTATTTT
>many|TRBJ2-1|TRBV27|14|NA
CASSLVGTYNEQFF
TGTGCCAGCAGTTTAGTGGGGACCTACAATGAGCAGTTCTTC
>many|TRBJ2-5|TRBV28|12|NA
CAPKPNRETQYF
TGTGCCCCGAAGCCCAATAGGGAGACCCAGTACTTC
>many|TRBJ1-1|TRBV6-5|14|TRBD1
CASRVAGGNTEAFF
TGTGCCAGCAGGGTGGCAGGGGGGAACACTGAAGCTTTCTTT
>many|TRBJ2-3|TRBV7-9|14|NA
CASSLWRDSDTQYF
TGTGCCAGCAGCTTATGGCGGGACTCAGATACGCAGTATTTT
>many|TRBJ2-7|TRBV29-1|13|NA
CSVAGVVWNEQYF
TGCAGCGTTGCAGGGGTCGTTTGGAACGAGCAGTACTTC
>many|TRBJ2-7|TRBV28|13|NA
CASSTRAPTEQYF
TGTGCCAGCAGTACCCGGGCGCCCACCGAGCAGTACTTC
>few|TRBJ2-2|TRBV7-6|16|TRBD2
CASSLARAGPSGELFF
TGTGCCAGCAGCTTAGCTAGAGCGGGGCCTTCCGGGGAGCTGTTTTTT
>many|TRBJ2-7|TRBV4-3|17|NA
CASSQGLTRAENYEQYF
TGCGCCAGCAGCCAAGGTTTGACGAGGGCGGAAAACTACGAGCAGTACTTC
>many|TRBJ2-1|TRBV3-1|14|NA
CASSQLSVYNEQFF
TGTGCCAGCAGCCAACTTAGCGTATACAATGAGCAGTTCTTC
>medium-sized|TRBJ2-1|TRBV4-1|16|NA
CASSTSRAARADEQFF
TGCGCCAGCAGCACTTCTCGGGCTGCACGAGCCGATGAGCAGTTCTTC
>many|TRBJ2-7|TRBV27|14|NA
CASSMLGGSYEQYF
TGTGCCAGCAGCATGCTAGGGGGGTCTTACGAGCAGTACTTC
>NA|TRBJ2-7|TRBV12-3/TRBV12-4|14|TRBD2
CASSLHAGGDEQYF
TGTGCCAGCAGTCTGCACGCGGGAGGAGACGAGCAGTACTTC
>many|TRBJ2-7|TRBV3-1|14|NA
CASSQGPGEFEQYF
TGTGCCAGCAGCCAAGGCCCGGGGGAGTTCGAGCAGTACTTC
>many|TRBJ1-2|TRBV29-1|14|TRBD1
CSVESQGETYGYTF
TGCAGCGTTGAATCCCAGGGGGAAACCTATGGCTACACCTTC
>many|TRBJ2-1|TRBV20-1|14|NA
CQVLAGTSYNEQFF
TGCCAGGTGTTAGCTGGAACCTCCTACAATGAGCAGTTCTTC
>many|TRBJ2-1|TRBV4-3|16|NA
CASSQEVRGIYNEQFF
TGCGCCAGCAGCCAAGAAGTCCGCGGGATTTACAATGAGCAGTTCTTC
>many|TRBJ2-7|TRBV20-1|14|NA
CSARDGYLSYEQYF
TGCAGTGCTAGAGACGGGTACCTCTCCTACGAGCAGTACTTC
>few|TRBJ2-2|TRBV7-6|17|TRBD2
CASSFFPSGANTGELFF
TGTGCCAGCAGCTTCTTCCCTAGCGGAGCCAACACCGGGGAGCTGTTTTTT
>many|TRBJ1-5|TRBV5-5|12|NA
CASSPEDQPQHF
TGTGCCAGCAGCCCGGAAGATCAGCCCCAGCATTTT
>many|TRBJ2-5|TRBV27|15|NA
CASSLYASNRETQYF
TGTGCCAGCAGTTTATATGCCAGCAACCGAGAGACCCAGTACTTC
>many|TRBJ2-1|TRBV5-1|18|TRBD2
CASSLTGTSVSSYNEQFF
TGCGCCAGCAGCTTAACCGGGACTAGCGTTAGCTCCTACAATGAGCAGTTCTTC
>many|TRBJ2-1|TRBV5-1|14|NA
CASSLAGGIHEQFF
TGCGCCAGCAGCTTGGCCGGAGGGATCCATGAGCAGTTCTTC